Reported below is one T cell receptor beta chain. This CDR3 is built from 13 residues. In germline, CDR1 is MNHEY, CDR2 SVGAGI. Trimming pared 5 bases from V and 8 bases from J, leaving 15 bases between. The method was immunoSEQ multiplex PCR; TCRdb's version includes in-frame clones alone and lacks a portion of them. This table has 110,000 or so clones, around 88% appearing once. These data originate in a study of cytomegalovirus exposure and HLA in healthy donors. Sequences were obtained from PBMCs. The rearrangement joins TRBV6-5 to TRBJ1-2, with unresolved D. The sequence was collected from a man between 18 and 29 years old in good health and CMV-seronegative. CDR3 amino acids: CASSPKAGWGYTF. DNA of the CDR3: TGTGCCAGCAGTCCCAAGGCGGGTTGGGGCTACACCTTC.